The table lists the clone carrying this T cell receptor (beta chain) with many counts. Its target is unknown. TCRdb independently ran MiXCR on the 5' RACE reads; one entry per CDR3 protein. Of approximately 23,000 distinct CDR3 sequences in the sample, about 4.5% were seen once. This sample is part of a study of spatial heterogeneity in lung cancer. The ends lost 6 bases at V and 5 bases at J; junction bases unmatched: 10. Germline CDR1 reads MNHNY; CDR2 reads SVGAGI (reference sequence). The CDR3 contains 15 residues. Study-wide results and limits: Within tumors, counts of expanded alpha and beta TCRs tracked tumor mutation counts.

The time point is: sample taken at primary tumor resection. The clonotype originates from a male donor with early-stage non-small cell lung cancer. V and J are TRBV6-6 and TRBJ2-1, with 7 bases that match TRBD2. Sequencing was performed on lung tumor tissue, taken at surgery. The CDR3 region is CASSSLGGSNNEQFF. CDR3 sequence (DNA): TGTGCCAGCAGCTCACTCGGGGGGTCGAACAATGAGCAGTTCTTC.